Below are 27 T cell receptor beta chains sequenced from a single sample in a study of T cells in Graves' hyperthyroidism and ophthalmopathy. TCR beta CDR3 sequences were amplified from RNA transcripts. HTBI primers were the set used in a first-round RT-PCR of the TCR CDR3. TCRdb re-derived calls from the multiplex PCR reads in MiXCR, one entry per CDR3 protein. The sample contains under 400,000 distinct CDR3 sequences, about 14% of which appear only once. Specimen: blood. The receptors here all came from a woman in her fifties or sixties with Graves' hyperthyroidism.

On this clonotype: At one end, the junction sequence differs from germline, possibly due to a read error. The CDR3 sequence: CASSLDLRERLETQYF. CDR3 DNA: TGTGCCAGCAGTTTAGACCTTAGAGAGCGCCTAGAGACCCAGTACTTC. This chain links TRBV7-9 with TRBJ2-5; no definite D call. Germline-derived CDR1 and CDR2 are SEHNR and FQNEAQ (reference sequence). CDR3 size: 16 residues.

Many counts were recorded for this clonotype. V is TRBV20-1 and J is TRBJ1-1; TRBD1 agrees at 7 bases. J gave up 3 bases and V 2 bases, and 3 bases lay outside the gene matches. CDR3 length: 13 residues. Looked up from germline, CDR1 is DFQATT and CDR2 is SNEGSKA (reference sequence). The CDR3 is CSARSTGYTEAFF. The CDR3 nucleotides read TGCAGTGCTAGATCGACAGGGTACACTGAAGCTTTCTTT.

This clonotype was detected many times. The V call is TRBV5-1, the J call TRBJ1-4, with a possible D match to TRBD1 (5 bases). Trimming pared 3 bases from V and 0 bases from J, leaving 12 bases between. Germline assignment: CDR1 SGHRS and CDR2 YFSETQ. The CDR3 has 16 amino acids. For the CDR3, the DNA is TGCGCCAGCAGCTCCGGGACGGCTGCAACTAATGAAAAACTGTTTTTT. Residues: CASSSGTAATNEKLFF.

In this sample, this clonotype turned up many times. This CDR3 reads CASSLKGLDIQYF. The CDR3 nucleotides are TGTGCCAGCAGTTTAAAGGGGCTGGACATTCAGTACTTC. V is TRBV12-3 or TRBV12-4 and J is TRBJ2-4, with D maybe TRBD1 (5 bases). V was pared by 2 bases and J by 8 bases, with 10 bases between. The CDR3 loop spans 13 amino acids.

This clonotype was detected a few times. This may arise from a read error, as a much more abundant clone is one base away. The chain uses TRBV6-1 and TRBJ2-5; D might be TRBD2 (6 bases). This CDR3 comprises 15 residues. Germline V gene data show CDR1 as MNHNS and CDR2 as SASEGT. V lost 6 bases and J lost 2, with 16 bases in between. CDR3 in amino acids: CASSPTRTTQETQYF. The CDR3, as DNA: TGTGCCAGCAGCCCCACTCGGACTACTCAAGAGACCCAGTACTTC.

This clonotype was found many times. V usage is TRBV20-1 and J usage is TRBJ2-1; 9 bases fit TRBD1. There are 13 residues in the CDR3. CDR1 and CDR2 from the germline V gene are DFQATT and SNEGSKA (reference sequence). V lost 5 bases to trimming and J lost 8 bases; unmatched junction nucleotides: 7. The CDR3 DNA is TGCAGTGCTCCGGGACAGGGTTACGATGAGCAGTTCTTC. Translating it yields CSAPGQGYDEQFF.

This clonotype was observed at least ten times. The V and J genes are TRBV7-2 and TRBJ2-7, with D perhaps matching TRBD1 (5 bases). This CDR3 contains 13 residues. V lost 5 bases to trimming and J lost 5 bases, with 13 bases between them. Per the germline V gene, CDR1 is SGHTA and CDR2 is FQGNSA. The CDR3 loop is CASSPGNHDEQYF. Here the CDR3 DNA reads TGTGCCAGCAGCCCAGGGAATCATGACGAGCAGTACTTC.

The chain carries TRBV6-1 and TRBJ1-6; the D is unclear. This CDR3 region has 13 residues. V lost 3 bases, J lost 14 bases, and 14 bases lay in between. Germline CDR1 and CDR2: MNHNS and SASEGT. The CDR3 protein is CASSDGRGWTLHF. CDR3 DNA: TGTGCCAGCAGTGACGGAAGAGGGTGGACCCTCCACTTT.

The V gene is TRBV4-1, the J gene TRBJ1-5; D possibly corresponds to TRBD1 (5 bases). Germline CDR1 is MGHRA and CDR2 is YSYEKL. Trimming took off 3 bases at V and 4 bases at J, with 16 bases between the two ends. CDR3 length: 16 amino acids. DNA for the CDR3: TGCGCCAGCAGCCAGTCCGTCGGGGGGTGGAATCAGCCCCAGCATTTT. Its protein product is CASSQSVGGWNQPQHF.

The chain joins TRBV6-1 to TRBJ2-2, with D unclear. The CDR3 sequence is 16 residues long. The V end was cut by 5 bases, the J end by 0 bases, with 13 bases between. Per germline, CDR1 MNHNS and CDR2 SASEGT. The CDR3 is CASSYKAATNTGELFF. In nucleotides, the CDR3 is TGTGCCAGCAGTTATAAGGCGGCTACGAACACCGGGGAGCTGTTTTTT.

J is TRBJ2-1 and V is TRBV5-1, with a tentative D call TRBD2 (5 bases). CDR1 is SGHRS, CDR2 YFSETQ, per germline. There are 16 residues in the CDR3. V dropped 4 bases and J dropped 2 bases, with 16 bases sitting between them. The CDR3 spells CASSPRGSEPYNEQFF. CDR3 coding DNA: TGCGCCAGCAGCCCCCGGGGTAGCGAGCCCTACAATGAGCAGTTCTTC.

This clonotype was detected many times. This sequence joins TRBV20-1 and TRBJ2-5; D perhaps matches TRBD2 (6 bases). The V gene lost 3 bases and the J gene lost 0 bases, with 14 bases spanning the gap. This CDR3 comprises 15 residues. From germline, CDR1 is DFQATT and CDR2 SNEGSKA (reference sequence). CDR3 sequence (DNA): TGCAGTGCTAGTAGACTAGGGGAGTACCAAGAGACCCAGTACTTC. It codes for CSASRLGEYQETQYF.

The J gene is TRBJ1-1, the V gene TRBV5-1, with 7 positions matching TRBD1. Germline CDR1 reads SGHRS; CDR2 reads YFSETQ. The V segment lost 3 bases and the J segment 7 bases; nucleotides outside the gene matches: 9. This CDR3 has 14 residues. This chain's CDR3 is CASSSEQGLDEAFF. The CDR3 nucleotides read TGCGCCAGCAGCTCGGAACAGGGGCTCGATGAAGCTTTCTTT.

This clonotype was observed many times. The CDR3 reads CASSQSIWGQAAYEQYF. In nucleotides, the CDR3 is TGTGCCAGCAGCCAATCGATATGGGGGCAGGCCGCCTACGAGCAGTACTTC. The rearrangement joins TRBV3-1 to TRBJ2-7; tentative D call: TRBD1 (6 bases). V lost 2 bases to trimming and J lost 2 bases, with 19 bases between them. The CDR3 totals 17 residues. CDR1 and CDR2 from the germline V gene are LGHDT and YNNKEL (reference sequence).

The rearrangement links TRBV5-1 to TRBJ2-1, with 12 bases fitting TRBD1. V lost 5 bases and J lost 6; bases outside the gene matches: 6. The CDR3 has 15 amino acids. Per germline, CDR1 SGHRS and CDR2 YFSETQ. CDR3 coding DNA: TGCGCCAGCAGGCCGGGACAGGGGGCGGGCAATGAGCAGTTCTTC. Translated, it gives CASRPGQGAGNEQFF.

The rearrangement joins TRBV20-1 to TRBJ1-5; 8 nucleotides match TRBD1. Germline loops: CDR1 DFQATT, CDR2 SNEGSKA (reference sequence). V dropped 0 bases and J dropped 0; count of bases not matched to a gene: 7. This CDR3 has 17 amino acids. Here the CDR3 reads CSARDGQGLYSNQPQHF. CDR3 nucleotides: TGCAGTGCTAGAGACGGACAGGGCCTTTATAGCAATCAGCCCCAGCATTTT.

J is TRBJ1-3 and V is TRBV6-1; unclear D gene. The CDR3 extends over 14 amino acids. V was trimmed by 6 bases and J by 0 bases, leaving 9 bases between them. Germline CDR1 and CDR2: MNHNS and SASEGT. In DNA, the CDR3 is TGTGCCAGCAGCGACCCGATCTCTGGAAACACCATATATTTT. It is translated as CASSDPISGNTIYF.

This clonotype appeared a single time. V gene TRBV6-1 combines with J gene TRBJ2-3; TRBD1 might be the D (5 bases). The J call may be incorrect, as the DNA end agrees better with TRBJ1-5. Germline V CDR1 and CDR2: MNHNS, SASEGT. CDR3 length: 15 residues. The CDR3 loop reads CASRPGLSSTDTQHF. DNA of the CDR3: TGTGCCAGCAGGCCGGGACTCTCTAGCACAGATACGCAGCATTTT.

This clonotype was counted a few times. The gene calls are TRBV6-1 and TRBJ1-1; D not resolved. Germline loops: CDR1 MNHNS, CDR2 SASEGT. CDR3 length equals 13 residues. V was pared by 6 bases and J by 1 base, with 9 bases between. CDR3 sequence: CASRQWGNTEAFF. The DNA of the CDR3 is TGTGCCAGCAGGCAGTGGGGGAACACTGAAGCTTTCTTT.

The rearrangement joins TRBV2 to TRBJ2-7, with D unresolved. The CDR3 extends over 14 amino acids. Germline V gene sequence: CDR1 SNHLY, CDR2 FYNNEI. V was trimmed by 3 bases and J by 6 bases, leaving 15 bases between them. The chain's CDR3 is CASSESHAVSEQYF. Written as DNA, the CDR3 is TGTGCCAGCAGTGAGTCCCACGCGGTCAGCGAGCAGTACTTC.

This clonotype was seen many times. J is TRBJ1-1 and V is TRBV30; no firm D call. CDR3 length: 15 amino acids. V lost 4 bases to trimming and J lost 1 base, with 16 bases between them. Germline values: CDR1 GTSNPN, CDR2 SVGIG (reference sequence). The CDR3 region has the DNA TGTGCCTGGAAGTTAAAGAGACTGACGAACACTGAAGCTTTCTTT. The encoded protein is CAWKLKRLTNTEAFF. The full variable domain, with the rest looked up from reference TRBV30 and TRBJ1-1, is SQTIHQWPATLVQPVGSPLSLECTVEGTSNPNLYWYRQAAGRGLQLLFYSVGIGQISSEVPQNLSASRPQDRQFILSSKKLLLSDSGFYLCAWKLKRLTNTEAFFGQGTRLTVV.

A few counts support this clonotype. The V and J genes are TRBV12-3 or TRBV12-4 and TRBJ2-2; tentative D call: TRBD2 (5 bases). V dropped 6 bases and J dropped 9 bases, with 11 bases sitting between them. The CDR3 is 12 amino acids. CDR3 in amino acids: CASSTRGRELFF. DNA of the CDR3: TGTGCCAGCAGCACGCGCGGGCGGGAGCTGTTTTTT.

Only a few counts were recorded for this clonotype. The rearrangement links TRBV15 to TRBJ2-5; the match to TRBD1 covers 12 bases. V was pared by 7 bases and J by 4 bases, with 4 bases of the junction left unmatched. Germline V lookup: CDR1 LNHNV, CDR2 YYDKDF (reference sequence). There are 14 residues in the CDR3. CDR3 DNA sequence: TGTGCCACCACCAGGGACAGGGGGCCAGAGACCCAGTACTTC. It specifies CATTRDRGPETQYF.

This clonotype was recorded many times. The gene calls are TRBV6-4 and TRBJ1-2, with a weak D call TRBD1 (5 bases). The ends were cut back, 7 bases at V and 4 bases at J, with 19 bases in the middle. CDR3 size: 15 residues. From germline, CDR1 is MRHNA and CDR2 SNTAGT. The CDR3 region is CASTLHSGASYGYTF. The CDR3 DNA reads TGTGCCAGCACCCTACACAGCGGGGCCTCCTATGGCTACACCTTC.

This chain's CDR3 is CASSLATTGSYEQYF. The CDR3 nucleotides read TGTGCCAGCAGTTTAGCCACGACGGGCTCCTACGAGCAGTACTTC. The chain is built from TRBV27 and TRBJ2-7, with D hard to call. The CDR3 is 15 residues long. Trimming removed 2 bases from V and 0 bases from J, with 11 bases in between. Germline V gene data show CDR1 as MNHEY and CDR2 as SMNVEV (reference sequence).

The chain carries TRBV5-8 and TRBJ2-1, with 8 bases fitting TRBD2. This CDR3 is built from 15 residues. J lost 6 bases, V lost 0 bases, and 5 bases had no gene match. Germline V gene sequence: CDR1 SGHTS, CDR2 YDEGEE. The CDR3, as DNA: TGTGCCAGCAGCTTGGTAGCAAGCGGGAGCAATGAGCAGTTCTTC. Amino acid sequence: CASSLVASGSNEQFF.

This clonotype was seen at least ten times. The chain recombines TRBV6-1 with TRBJ2-5; tentative D call: TRBD2 (5 bases). CDR3 size: 14 residues. Trimming pared 6 bases from V and 0 bases from J, leaving 11 bases between. CDR1 is MNHNS, CDR2 SASEGT, per germline. The CDR3 nucleotides are TGTGCCAGCAGCAGACTAACACACCAAGAGACCCAGTACTTC. It yields the protein CASSRLTHQETQYF.